The 26 T cell receptor beta chains listed next were all sequenced from one sample in a study of cytomegalovirus exposure and HLA in healthy donors. PCR amplification relied on 60 Vbeta primers (plus 13 Jbeta primers). Sequencing used immunoSEQ multiplex PCR; TCRdb keeps in-frame clones, though not all of them. The sample has some 96,000 clones, under 65% seen once. Material: PBMCs. These receptors originate from a man aged 55 to 70 in good health and CMV-seronegative.

The sample holds a few counts of this clone. The DNA of the CDR3 is TGTGCCAGCAGTGAAGTAGGGACAGGGGTCTACAATGAGCAGTTCTTC. Protein: CASSEVGTGVYNEQFF. The V and J genes are TRBV2 and TRBJ2-1; TRBD1 agrees at 10 bases. The V gene's germline CDR1 is SNHLY and CDR2 FYNNEI. V lost 1 base and J lost 3; bases outside the gene matches: 3. The CDR3 consists of 16 residues.

Points on this clone: The junction differs from germline at one of its ends, possibly a read error. The chain carries TRBV10-1 and TRBJ2-3, with D perhaps TRBD2 (6 bases). The CDR3 extends over 16 amino acids. The germline CDR1 and CDR2 sequences are WNHNN and SYGVQD (reference sequence). In DNA, the CDR3 is TGCGCCAGTAGTGGTTCACCAGCGGGTCGTTTAGATACGCAGTATTTT. This codes for CASSGSPAGRLDTQYF.

The CDR3 DNA sequence: TGTGCCAGCAGCCAATATGGCACAAACACCGGGGAGCTGTTTTTT. This translates into CASSQYGTNTGELFF. V and J are TRBV14 and TRBJ2-2; D ambiguous. Between the trimmed V and J ends, which lost 2 bases and 2 bases, there was a span of 9 bases. Germline lookup yields CDR1 SGHDN and CDR2 FVKESK. CDR3 size: 15 residues.

V is TRBV29-1 and J is TRBJ1-2; TRBD1 might be the D (6 bases). The CDR3 contains 15 residues. Germline V CDR1 and CDR2: SQVTM, ANQGSEA. V lost 6 bases, J lost 7 bases, and 24 bases lay in between. In DNA form, the CDR3 reads TGCAGCGTACCCACGATGGGGGGGGGCGCGTCTGGCTACACCTTC. Translation gives CSVPTMGGGASGYTF.

CDR3 amino acids: CASSWTSGNTGELFF. In DNA form, the CDR3 reads TGTGCCAGCAGCTGGACTAGCGGAAACACCGGGGAGCTGTTTTTT. V usage is TRBV11-2 and J usage is TRBJ2-2; 10 nucleotides match TRBD2. V dropped 4 bases and J dropped 2; count of bases not matched to a gene: 1. This CDR3 comprises 15 residues. Germline V lookup: CDR1 SGHAT, CDR2 FQNNGV.

The V and J genes are TRBV14 and TRBJ2-7; 10 nucleotides line up with TRBD1. This CDR3 is built from 17 residues. The V and J ends lost 2 bases and 3 bases, in that order; junction bases with no gene match: 10. The germline gives CDR1 SGHDN, CDR2 FVKESK. As DNA, the CDR3 is TGTGCCAGCAGCCAACTACCCCGGGACAGGGGAATCTACGAGCAGTACTTC. Protein product: CASSQLPRDRGIYEQYF.

The chain employs TRBV28 and TRBJ1-1, with 10 bases that match TRBD1. With V trimmed by 3 bases and J by 10 bases, 5 bases remained unmatched. The CDR3 is 13 residues long. Germline V CDR1 and CDR2: MDHEN, SYDVKM. CDR3 residues: CASSFRDRGIAFF. CDR3 sequence (DNA): TGTGCCAGCAGTTTTAGGGACAGGGGTATAGCTTTCTTT.

The chain uses TRBV15 and TRBJ2-3; a possible D gene is TRBD1 (5 bases). Per the germline V gene, CDR1 is LNHNV and CDR2 is YYDKDF (reference sequence). The CDR3 has 14 amino acids. The V and J ends lost 4 bases and 1 base respectively, with 9 bases between them. CDR3 amino acids: CATSNTRGTDTQYF. The CDR3 DNA follows: TGTGCCACCAGCAACACCAGGGGCACAGATACGCAGTATTTT.

The chain joins TRBV9 to TRBJ1-1; D is uncertain. Trimming pared 0 bases from V and 0 bases from J, leaving 12 bases between. The CDR3 has 16 amino acids. Germline assignment: CDR1 SGDLS and CDR2 YYNGEE. CDR3 loop: CASSVVPAAMNTEAFF. CDR3 nucleotides: TGTGCCAGCAGCGTAGTCCCCGCGGCAATGAACACTGAAGCTTTCTTT.

The CDR3 nucleotides are TGTGCCTGGAGTCAGCAGGGGTGGGTGGGCACTGAAGCTTTCTTT. Protein product: CAWSQQGWVGTEAFF. J is TRBJ1-1 and V is TRBV30; weak D call: TRBD1 (6 bases). The germline V and J ends were trimmed by 2 bases and 4 bases, with 17 bases remaining between them. Germline V gene lookup returns CDR1 GTSNPN and CDR2 SVGIG (reference sequence). The CDR3 loop spans 15 amino acids. Looking up the rest from reference TRBV30 and TRBJ1-1 gives the full variable domain: SQTIHQWPATLVQPVGSPLSLECTVEGTSNPNLYWYRQAAGRGLQLLFYSVGIGQISSEVPQNLSASRPQDRQFILSSKKLLLSDSGFYLCAWSQQGWVGTEAFFGQGTRLTVV.

The V call is TRBV19, the J call TRBJ2-5, with TRBD2 identical over 13 bases. The closer fit of TRBJ2-7 to the DNA end suggests the J call may be wrong. CDR1 is LNHDA, CDR2 SQIVND, per germline (reference sequence). The CDR3 sequence is 17 residues long. CDR3: CASSYRTSGGTSYEQYF. CDR3 DNA: TGTGCCAGTAGTTATCGGACTAGCGGGGGAACCTCCTACGAGCAGTACTTC.

The chain recombines TRBV19 with TRBJ1-1; tentative D call: TRBD1 (6 bases). CDR3 length equals 12 residues. V was clipped by 5 bases and J by 6 bases, with 10 bases between them. The germline V gene has CDR1 LNHDA and CDR2 SQIVND (reference sequence). CDR3 residues: CASSVSGAEAFF. The CDR3 DNA reads TGTGCCAGTAGTGTCTCAGGGGCTGAAGCTTTCTTT.

The chain is built from TRBV9 and TRBJ2-5; 7 bases agree with TRBD2. The J segment lost 5 bases and the V segment lost 0 bases, leaving 7 bases of the junction unmatched. Per the germline V gene, CDR1 is SGDLS and CDR2 is YYNGEE. The CDR3 loop spans 15 amino acids. The CDR3 here is CASSVVGGSGETQYF. DNA of the CDR3: TGTGCCAGCAGCGTAGTTGGCGGGAGCGGGGAGACCCAGTACTTC. The variable domain in full, with the rest retrieved from reference TRBV9 and TRBJ2-5, is DSGVTQTPKHLITATGQRVTLRCSPRSGDLSVYWYQQSLDQGLQFLIQYYNGEERAKGNILERFSAQQFPDLHSELNLSSLELGDSALYFCASSVVGGSGETQYFGPGTRLLVL.

The V gene is TRBV19, the J gene TRBJ2-2, with D perhaps matching TRBD2 (6 bases). CDR3 size: 15 residues. Germline V gene lookup returns CDR1 LNHDA and CDR2 SQIVND (reference sequence). V lost 8 bases, J lost 1 base, and 14 bases lay in between. For the CDR3, the DNA is TGTGCCAGTTATGGTTGGCGGGAGAACACCGGGGAGCTGTTTTTT. It codes for CASYGWRENTGELFF.

The V gene is TRBV6-5, the J gene TRBJ2-7, with a possible D match to TRBD1 (5 bases). This CDR3 has 14 residues. Per germline, CDR1 MNHEY and CDR2 SVGAGI. The ends were cut back, 3 bases at V and 3 bases at J, with 12 bases in the middle. The CDR3 reads CASSYELGDYEQYF. The CDR3 coding sequence is TGTGCCAGCAGTTATGAGTTAGGGGACTACGAGCAGTACTTC.

The genes are TRBV9 and TRBJ1-2; TRBD1 matches 9 bases. With V trimmed by 0 bases and J by 1 base, 10 bases remained unmatched. This CDR3 is 18 amino acids long. The V gene's germline CDR1 is SGDLS and CDR2 YYNGEE. CDR3 region: CASSVGVRTGALNYGYTF. The CDR3 DNA follows: TGTGCCAGCAGCGTAGGTGTTCGGACAGGGGCCCTTAACTATGGCTACACCTTC.

The chain is built from TRBV11-2 and TRBJ1-6; D not resolved. This CDR3 has 15 amino acids. Trimming pared 3 bases from V and 9 bases from J, leaving 15 bases between. In germline, CDR1 is SGHAT, CDR2 FQNNGV. For the CDR3, the DNA is TGTGCCAGCAGCTTGTACCCATACACGGGTTCACCCCTCCACTTT. Protein product: CASSLYPYTGSPLHF.

The chain joins TRBV6-1 to TRBJ2-3; D is unresolved. Germline loops: CDR1 MNHNS, CDR2 SASEGT. The CDR3 length is 14 residues. Trimming cost V 7 bases and J 2 bases, with 13 bases left between them. CDR3 sequence reads: CASTLEIDTDTQYF. CDR3 DNA: TGTGCCAGCACCTTGGAGATAGACACAGATACGCAGTATTTT.

In nucleotides, the CDR3 is TGTGCCACCAGCAGAGGGGATAGACTAGCGGGGACCAATGAGCAGTTCTTC. Residues: CATSRGDRLAGTNEQFF. The J gene is TRBJ2-1, the V gene TRBV15; 11 bases are shared with TRBD2. The CDR3 covers 17 residues. Germline loops: CDR1 LNHNV, CDR2 YYDKDF (reference sequence). J lost 6 bases, V lost 1 base, and 8 bases had no gene match.

The rearrangement joins TRBV5-1 to TRBJ2-7; D perhaps matches TRBD2 (7 bases). CDR3 length: 16 amino acids. The germline CDR1 and CDR2 sequences are SGHRS and YFSETQ. Trimming stripped 3 bases from V and 4 bases from J, with 20 bases between. CDR3 DNA: TGCGCCAGCAGCTGGGGAGGGGGGGACAACCTTTACGAGCAGTACTTC. Its protein product is CASSWGGGDNLYEQYF.

This chain connects TRBV30 to TRBJ2-1; TRBD2 is a possible D gene (6 bases). Germline lookup yields CDR1 GTSNPN and CDR2 SVGIG (reference sequence). The CDR3 sequence is 16 residues long. V was trimmed by 8 bases and J by 0 bases, leaving 20 bases between them. CDR3: CARDWSGGSSYNEQFF. The CDR3, as DNA: TGTGCCCGAGACTGGTCTGGGGGGAGCTCCTACAATGAGCAGTTCTTC.

This sequence joins TRBV7-6 and TRBJ1-1, with a tentative D call TRBD1 (5 bases). The V gene's germline CDR1 is SGHVS and CDR2 FNYEAQ. With 1 base removed from V and 4 bases from J, the gap between germline ends came to 7 bases. There are 13 residues in the CDR3. The chain's CDR3 is CASSLEGATEAFF. In DNA, the CDR3 is TGTGCCAGCAGCTTAGAAGGGGCCACTGAAGCTTTCTTT.

The rearrangement joins TRBV10-1 to TRBJ1-1, with 9 bases aligning to TRBD1. The CDR3 has 17 amino acids. V lost 0 bases, J lost 1 base, and 6 bases stayed unmatched. Germline CDR1 reads WNHNN; CDR2 reads SYGVQD (reference sequence). The CDR3 region has the DNA TGCGCCAGCAGTGAGTCGGACAGGGGCCGAGGGAACACTGAAGCTTTCTTT. Translation gives CASSESDRGRGNTEAFF.

This clone has a handful of counts. The genes are TRBV19 and TRBJ2-5; 7 nucleotides agree with TRBD1. V trimming: 4 bases; J trimming: 5 bases; junction bases outside the gene matches: 7. The V gene's germline CDR1 is LNHDA and CDR2 SQIVND (reference sequence). The CDR3 sequence is 14 residues long. CDR3 loop: CASSTYRGRETQYF. In DNA form, the CDR3 reads TGTGCCAGTAGTACGTACAGGGGTCGGGAGACCCAGTACTTC.

The V and J genes are TRBV6-5 and TRBJ2-7, with TRBD2 matching 12 bases. J lost 6 bases, V lost 2 bases, and 5 bases had no gene match. The CDR3 covers 15 residues. Germline V gene data show CDR1 as MNHEY and CDR2 as SVGAGI. CDR3 sequence reads: CASSYRASGRAEQYF. CDR3 in DNA: TGTGCCAGCAGTTACCGGGCTAGCGGGAGGGCCGAGCAGTACTTC.

V gene TRBV5-1 combines with J gene TRBJ1-1; weak D call: TRBD1 (5 bases). Germline V gene sequence: CDR1 SGHRS, CDR2 YFSETQ. The CDR3 sequence is 14 residues long. V was trimmed by 0 bases and J by 4 bases, leaving 10 bases between them. The CDR3 region is CASSLGDSSTEAFF. DNA for the CDR3: TGCGCCAGCAGCTTGGGTGACAGTTCCACTGAAGCTTTCTTT.